This T cell receptor (beta chain) was sequenced for a study of Graves' ophthalmopathy and Graves' hyperthyroidism. Overall study results and limits: The authors also found most expanded thyroid clonotypes above 0.001 frequency in blood. Sensitivity reached approximately 88% and specificity roughly 81% for a 13-signature model separating ophthalmopathy from stable hyperthyroidism.

The study amplified TCR beta CDR3 regions using RNA transcripts. An opening RT-PCR round employed HTBI primers and preceded a second-round multiplex PCR. TCRdb redid the calling of the multiplex PCR reads with MiXCR, one entry per CDR3 protein. The data show 200,000 to 250,000 distinct CDR3 sequences, around 42% seen once. All donors with ophthalmopathy were recorded as having moderate-to-severe activity, CAS ≥3, NOSPECS ≥4 and a duration under 3 months. The PBMCs were taken from around 10 ml of fresh peripheral blood. The CDR3 extends over 19 amino acids. V gave up 2 bases and J gave up 4 bases; unmatched junction bases: 7. Comment on this clonotype: What it recognizes is unknown.

The chain has TRBV12-3 or TRBV12-4 and TRBJ2-6; 14 bases map to TRBD2. The sequenced material came from peripheral blood. This receptor was obtained from an adult man with Graves' ophthalmopathy. Written as DNA, the CDR3 is TGTGCCAGCAGTTTACAGACTAGCGGGAGGGCTCTGGGGGCCAACGTCCTGACTTTC. It codes for CASSLQTSGRALGANVLTF.